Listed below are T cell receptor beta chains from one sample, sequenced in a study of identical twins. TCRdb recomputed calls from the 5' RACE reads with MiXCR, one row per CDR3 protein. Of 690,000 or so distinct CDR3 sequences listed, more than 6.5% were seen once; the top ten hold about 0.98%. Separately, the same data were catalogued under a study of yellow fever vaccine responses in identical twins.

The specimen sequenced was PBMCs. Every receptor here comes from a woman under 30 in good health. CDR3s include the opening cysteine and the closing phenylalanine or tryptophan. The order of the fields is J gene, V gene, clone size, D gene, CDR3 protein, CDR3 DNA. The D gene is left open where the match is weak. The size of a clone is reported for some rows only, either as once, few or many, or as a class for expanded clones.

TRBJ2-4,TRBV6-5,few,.,CASSYLDSKNIQYF,TGTGCCAGCAGTTACTTGGACAGCAAAAACATTCAGTACTTC
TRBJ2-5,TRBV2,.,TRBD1,CASRPGQGQGETQYF,TGTGCCAGCAGGCCAGGTCAGGGACAGGGGGAGACCCAGTACTTC
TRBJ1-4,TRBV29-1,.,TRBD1,CSALGQGNEKLFF,TGCAGCGCCTTGGGACAGGGAAATGAAAAACTGTTTTTT
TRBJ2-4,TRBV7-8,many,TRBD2,CASSPVLAGEQLAKNIQYF,TGTGCCAGCAGCCCGGTACTAGCGGGAGAGCAGTTAGCCAAAAACATTCAGTACTTC
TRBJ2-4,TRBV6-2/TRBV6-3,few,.,CASSDSGHPDIQYF,TGTGCCAGCAGTGACTCGGGACATCCCGACATTCAGTACTTC
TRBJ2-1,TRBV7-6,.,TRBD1,CASSLGQGVSNEQFF,TGTGCCAGCAGCCTAGGACAGGGAGTGAGTAATGAGCAGTTCTTC
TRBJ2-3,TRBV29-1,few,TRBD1,CSAFQGADTQYF,TGCAGCGCCTTTCAGGGGGCAGATACGCAGTATTTT
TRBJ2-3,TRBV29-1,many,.,CSALTGRGTDTQYF,TGCAGCGCCTTGACAGGGAGGGGCACAGATACGCAGTATTTT
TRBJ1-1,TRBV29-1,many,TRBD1,CSVTDRGGTEAFF,TGCAGCGTTACCGACAGGGGAGGCACTGAAGCTTTCTTT
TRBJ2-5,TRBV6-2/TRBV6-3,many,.,CASSHTGPQETQYF,TGTGCCAGCAGCCACACAGGTCCTCAAGAGACCCAGTACTTC
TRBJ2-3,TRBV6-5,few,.,CASSYSLAITDTQYF,TGTGCCAGCAGTTACTCTCTGGCGATCACAGATACGCAGTATTTT
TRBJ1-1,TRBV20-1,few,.,CSASTPTGMNTEAFF,TGCAGTGCTAGTACCCCCACAGGGATGAACACTGAAGCTTTCTTT
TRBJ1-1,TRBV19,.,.,CASSITALNTEAFF,TGTGCCAGTAGTATTACGGCCCTGAACACTGAAGCTTTCTTT
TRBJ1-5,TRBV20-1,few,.,CSATRAQDQPQHF,TGCAGTGCTACCAGGGCTCAGGACCAGCCCCAGCATTTT
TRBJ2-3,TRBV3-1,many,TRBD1,CASSHTDRAPDTQYF,TGTGCCAGCAGCCACACGGACAGGGCCCCAGATACGCAGTATTTT